Below, 18 T cell receptor beta chains from the same sample are listed, as sequenced in a study of cytomegalovirus exposure and HLA in healthy donors. Sequencing used immunoSEQ multiplex PCR; TCRdb keeps in-frame clones, though not all of them. Of around 300,000 clones listed, approximately 83% are singletons. Sequencing was done on a sample of PBMCs. The receptor source for this set is a woman aged 18-29 years in good health and CMV-seronegative.

The chain combines TRBV19 with TRBJ1-1; D is uncertain. Germline lookup yields CDR1 LNHDA and CDR2 SQIVND (reference sequence). This CDR3 spans 10 amino acids. Trimming removed 8 bases from V and 4 bases from J, with 5 bases in between. CDR3 protein: CASGVTEAFF. CDR3 bases: TGTGCCAGTGGAGTCACTGAAGCTTTCTTT.

The chain uses TRBV6-1 and TRBJ1-2; 7 positions agree with TRBD1. The V segment lost 2 bases and the J segment 5 bases; nucleotides outside the gene matches: 8. The CDR3 is made up of 15 amino acids. From germline, CDR1 is MNHNS and CDR2 SASEGT. DNA for the CDR3: TGTGCCAGCAGTGAATTGGACAGGCCAACTTATGGCTACACCTTC. It encodes CASSELDRPTYGYTF.

This clone appeared once. The V gene is TRBV6-4, the J gene TRBJ1-6, with 8 bases aligning to TRBD1. Germline CDR1 is MRHNA and CDR2 is SNTAGT. The CDR3 runs to 16 residues. V was clipped by 2 bases and J by 13 bases; unmatched bases: 13. DNA for the CDR3: TGTGCCAGCAGTGACGTGTGGACAGGGAGACCCTCGCCCCTCCACTTT. Its translation is CASSDVWTGRPSPLHF.

The chain joins TRBV7-7 to TRBJ1-1; D unresolved. From germline, CDR1 is SSHAT and CDR2 FNYEAQ (reference sequence). CDR3 length equals 13 residues. The V and J ends lost 0 bases and 1 base respectively, with 3 bases between them. The CDR3 loop is CASSLARNTEAFF. As DNA, the CDR3 is TGTGCCAGCAGCTTAGCGCGGAACACTGAAGCTTTCTTT.

This chain uses TRBV6-5 with TRBJ2-1; the D gene is possibly TRBD2 (6 bases). V lost 0 bases, J lost 10 bases, and 7 bases lay in between. Germline CDR1 reads MNHEY; CDR2 reads SVGAGI. The length of the CDR3 is 12 residues. The CDR3 DNA follows: TGTGCCAGCAGTTACTCTCGGGGGGAGCAGTTCTTC. Its translation: CASSYSRGEQFF.

This clone was seen only a few times. The chain combines TRBV29-1 with TRBJ1-5; unclear D gene. The CDR3 is 14 residues long. V was pared by 6 bases and J by 5 bases, with 17 bases between. CDR1 is SQVTM, CDR2 ANQGSEA, per germline. The CDR3 is CSVVEGSWDQPQHF. CDR3 coding DNA: TGCAGCGTGGTGGAGGGAAGTTGGGATCAGCCCCAGCATTTT.

This sequence joins TRBV11-2 and TRBJ2-7; TRBD2 aligns across 7 bases. The ends lost 0 bases at V and 8 bases at J; junction bases unmatched: 13. Per the germline V gene, CDR1 is SGHAT and CDR2 is FQNNGV. There are 16 residues in the CDR3. CDR3 sequence (DNA): TGTGCCAGCAGCTTAGATCGCGGGGGACGTTCTAGAAAGCAGTACTTC. Translation gives CASSLDRGGRSRKQYF.

The chain recombines TRBV11-1 with TRBJ2-1; TRBD2 matches at 11 bases. Germline V gene lookup returns CDR1 SGHAT and CDR2 FQDESV (reference sequence). This CDR3 contains 17 residues. Losses at the gene ends were 6 bases for V and 6 bases for J; bases not matched to a gene: 13. CDR3 in DNA: TGTGCCAGCAGATCTAGTCTAGCGGGAGGTCGGTCCAATGAGCAGTTCTTC. Its translation: CASRSSLAGGRSNEQFF.

This clone appeared once. The chain's CDR3 is CASSYSTAGLNYGYTF. CDR3 in DNA: TGTGCCAGCAGTTACTCGACGGCAGGACTTAACTATGGCTACACCTTC. This chain links TRBV6-6 with TRBJ1-2; the D is unclear. Trimming cost V 0 bases and J 1 base, with 12 bases left between them. CDR1 and CDR2 from the germline V gene are MNHNY and SVGAGI (reference sequence). The length of the CDR3 is 16 residues.

A single count supports this clone. The chain has TRBV5-1 and TRBJ1-1; 8 positions agree with TRBD1. Germline CDR1 and CDR2: SGHRS and YFSETQ. Losses at the gene ends were 4 bases for V and 4 bases for J; bases not matched to a gene: 6. This CDR3 has 14 amino acids. DNA for the CDR3: TGCGCCAGCAGCCCCGGACAGGGCTTCACTGAAGCTTTCTTT. This sequence encodes CASSPGQGFTEAFF.

The chain employs TRBV29-1 and TRBJ2-3, with 11 bases identical to TRBD2. The CDR3 is made up of 16 amino acids. The germline gives CDR1 SQVTM, CDR2 ANQGSEA. The ends lost 3 bases at V and 4 bases at J; junction bases unmatched: 9. The CDR3 region has the DNA TGCAGCGTTGATGCCCAGACTAGCGGGATTGCAGATACGCAGTATTTT. Protein: CSVDAQTSGIADTQYF.

This clone was observed a few times. This chain joins TRBV5-5 and TRBJ2-3; possibly TRBD1 for D (6 bases). Trimming took 0 bases from V and 0 from J, leaving 11 bases between them. This CDR3 spans 16 amino acids. Germline V CDR1 and CDR2: SGHKS, YYEKEE (reference sequence). For the CDR3, the DNA is TGTGCCAGCAGCTTGGATCCCAGGGGAAGCACAGATACGCAGTATTTT. It specifies CASSLDPRGSTDTQYF.

J is TRBJ2-3 and V is TRBV11-3, with 11 bases that match TRBD2. Germline-derived CDR1 and CDR2 are SGHNT and YENEEA. CDR3 length: 16 residues. With 7 bases clipped from V and 4 bases from J, the junction kept 10 bases outside the gene matches. The CDR3 DNA reads TGTGCCAGCACCGGGACTAGCGGAGGGCGCGCAGATACGCAGTATTTT. It encodes CASTGTSGGRADTQYF.

In its sample, this clone was seen a few times. The chain carries TRBV4-1 and TRBJ2-2; 8 bases align to TRBD1. V lost 1 base to trimming and J lost 8 bases; unmatched junction nucleotides: 3. The CDR3 loop spans 14 amino acids. Germline V gene data show CDR1 as MGHRA and CDR2 as YSYEKL. CDR3 in amino acids: CASSQATGAGELFF. Here the CDR3 DNA reads TGCGCCAGCAGCCAAGCGACAGGGGCTGGGGAGCTGTTTTTT.

The chain recombines TRBV18 with TRBJ1-2; 7 nucleotides match TRBD1. Germline V gene data show CDR1 as KGHSH and CDR2 as LQKENI. This CDR3 region has 15 residues. J was trimmed by 6 bases and V by 5 bases; bases with no gene match: 12. The CDR3 loop reads CASSTVYRGDHGYTF. The DNA of the CDR3 is TGTGCCAGCTCAACAGTTTACAGGGGCGATCATGGCTACACCTTC.

The chain carries TRBV10-1 and TRBJ1-1; no definite D call. V was cut by 3 bases and J by 8 bases, with 7 bases left in between. Germline lookup yields CDR1 WNHNN and CDR2 SYGVQD (reference sequence). The CDR3 covers 11 residues. The CDR3 sequence is CASSDSREAFF. CDR3 coding DNA: TGCGCCAGCAGTGACTCCAGGGAAGCTTTCTTT.

This chain connects TRBV4-1 to TRBJ1-2; TRBD1 is a possible D gene (6 bases). CDR1 and CDR2 from the germline V gene are MGHRA and YSYEKL. CDR3 length: 14 residues. V lost 0 bases to trimming and J lost 7 bases, with 12 bases between them. CDR3: CASSQDTGTFGYTF. The DNA for the CDR3 is TGCGCCAGCAGCCAAGACACCGGGACATTTGGCTACACCTTC.

The chain employs TRBV27 and TRBJ2-7; tentative D call: TRBD1 (5 bases). Germline lookup yields CDR1 MNHEY and CDR2 SMNVEV (reference sequence). V gave up 0 bases and J gave up 7 bases, with 16 bases separating them. The CDR3 totals 15 residues. In nucleotides, the CDR3 is TGTGCCAGCAGTTTATCATGGACACCCAGAGGAGAGCAGTACTTC. Translating it yields CASSLSWTPRGEQYF.